This T cell receptor (beta chain) comes out of a study of blood T cell repertoires in COVID-19. Study-level background: Sites in the United States, Italy and Spain provided acute and convalescent COVID-19 samples. Sources were T cells, B-cell-depleted T cells, or PBMCs; the material itself was cDNA or gDNA.

Per the study methods: It was from reference gene primer amplification that nucleated cell counts were estimated. The protocol was immunoSEQ multiplex PCR, while the TCRdb copy is restricted to in-frame clones and leaves out a portion. The V and J calls and clone size are taken from that table; D and trimming were inferred from the DNA. The sample consists of 170,000 or so clones, approximately 80% of them appearing once. Seattle's cohort entered during active infection and was followed longitudinally. Germline V gene lookup returns CDR1 MNHEY and CDR2 SVGAGI. The CDR3 has 15 amino acids. Losses at the gene ends were 0 bases for V and 1 base for J; bases not matched to a gene: 2.

The specimen was peripheral blood. This clonotype originated in a woman aged 40 to 50 with COVID-19, enrolled during active disease. The V call is TRBV6-5, the J call TRBJ2-7, with TRBD2 identical over 8 bases. CDR3 sequence reads: CASSYSSSGSYEQYF. The DNA of the CDR3 is TGTGCCAGCAGTTACTCGTCTAGCGGGTCCTACGAGCAGTACTTC.